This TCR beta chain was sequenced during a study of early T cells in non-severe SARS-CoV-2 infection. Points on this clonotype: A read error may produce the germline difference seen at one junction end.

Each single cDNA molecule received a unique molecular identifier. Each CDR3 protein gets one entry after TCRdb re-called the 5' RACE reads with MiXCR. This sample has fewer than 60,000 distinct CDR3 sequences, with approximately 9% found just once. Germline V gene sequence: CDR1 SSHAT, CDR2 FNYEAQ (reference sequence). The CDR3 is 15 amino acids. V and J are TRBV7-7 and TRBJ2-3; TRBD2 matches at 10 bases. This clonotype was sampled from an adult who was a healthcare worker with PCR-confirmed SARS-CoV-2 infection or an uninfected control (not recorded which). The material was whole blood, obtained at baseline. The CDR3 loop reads CASSFEAGGPDTQYF. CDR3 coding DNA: TGTGCTAGCAGCTTTGAAGCGGGAGGGCCAGATACGCAGTATTTT.